This passage covers 31 T cell receptor beta chains from one sample sequenced in a study of Graves' ophthalmopathy and Graves' hyperthyroidism. Researchers took RNA transcripts and amplified TCR beta CDR3 regions from them. The authors performed first-round RT-PCR with HTBI primers and then a second-round multiplex PCR. MiXCR was run by TCRdb on the multiplex PCR reads, yielding one entry per CDR3 protein. The sample holds under 800,000 distinct CDR3 sequences; 22% are singletons and the top ten take around 6.5%. The sequencing input was peripheral blood. Receptor source: a woman aged 18-29 years with stable Graves' hyperthyroidism. Some clones in this sample may be carry-over from other donors' samples.

Ten or more counts support this clonotype. A read error may explain this, as a much larger clone is one base away. The chain uses TRBV2 and TRBJ1-1, with 7 bases aligning to TRBD1. V was pared by 6 bases and J by 3 bases, with 1 base of the junction left unmatched. This CDR3 comprises 12 residues. Germline V gene sequence: CDR1 SNHLY, CDR2 FYNNEI. CDR3 loop: CASRQGYTEAFF. In DNA form, the CDR3 reads TGTGCCAGCAGACAGGGGTACACTGAAGCTTTCTTT.

Ten or more counts support this clonotype. V is TRBV11-1 and J is TRBJ2-7, with 7 bases matching TRBD1. Germline assignment: CDR1 SGHAT and CDR2 FQDESV (reference sequence). The CDR3 covers 15 residues. Germline trimming cut 1 base from V and 3 bases from J; bases unmatched to any gene: 6. CDR3 in amino acids: CASSLVGQTIYEQYF. For the CDR3, the DNA is TGTGCCAGCAGCTTAGTGGGACAGACAATCTACGAGCAGTACTTC.

V usage is TRBV20-1 and J usage is TRBJ2-7, with 7 bases identical to TRBD2. Unmatched junction bases numbered 6, after V lost 2 bases and J lost 2 bases. The germline V gene encodes CDR1 DFQATT and CDR2 SNEGSKA (reference sequence). This CDR3 contains 14 residues. The CDR3 spells CSARLREVTYEQYF. The CDR3 DNA sequence: TGCAGTGCTAGACTCCGGGAGGTGACCTACGAGCAGTACTTC.

Ten or more counts support this clonotype. V usage is TRBV5-1 and J usage is TRBJ2-5; D remains ambiguous. The ends were cut back, 0 bases at V and 5 bases at J, with 8 bases in the middle. Looked up from germline, CDR1 is SGHRS and CDR2 is YFSETQ. The CDR3 totals 13 residues. As DNA, the CDR3 is TGCGCCAGCAGCTTGGGGGCTGCGGAGACCCAGTACTTC. Translation gives CASSLGAAETQYF. Full variable domain (remainder filled in from reference TRBV5-1 and TRBJ2-5): KAGVTQTPRYLIKTRGQQVTLSCSPISGHRSVSWYQQTPGQGLQFLFEYFSETQRNKGNFPGRFSGRQFSNSRSEMNVSTLELGDSALYLCASSLGAAETQYFGPGTRLLVL.

Written as DNA, the CDR3 is TGTGCCAGCAGTTTCGGGCGGGGGAACACCGGGGAGCTGTTTTTT. As protein: CASSFGRGNTGELFF. The rearrangement joins TRBV28 to TRBJ2-2, with D perhaps matching TRBD2 (6 bases). There are 15 residues in the CDR3. V was pared by 3 bases and J by 1 base, with 9 bases between. Germline values: CDR1 MDHEN, CDR2 SYDVKM. Complete variable domain (other parts from reference TRBV28 and TRBJ2-2): DVKVTQSSRYLVKRTGEKVFLECVQDMDHENMFWYRQDPGLGLRLIYFSYDVKMKEKGDIPEGYSVSREKKERFSLILESASTNQTSMYLCASSFGRGNTGELFFGEGSRLTVL.

This chain uses TRBV5-4 with TRBJ2-5; maybe TRBD2 (6 bases). CDR1 and CDR2 (germline): SGHNT, YYREEE (reference sequence). V was cut by 0 bases and J by 1 base, with 7 bases left in between. CDR3 length equals 14 residues. The CDR3 is CASSLVRGQETQYF. The CDR3 DNA is TGTGCCAGCAGCTTGGTGCGGGGCCAAGAGACCCAGTACTTC.

This clonotype came up many times. The chain combines TRBV30 with TRBJ2-2; no clear D gene. The CDR3 is made up of 12 amino acids. The germline V gene encodes CDR1 GTSNPN and CDR2 SVGIG (reference sequence). The V and J ends lost 0 bases and 13 bases respectively, with 12 bases between them. CDR3: CAWSVGSSGLFF. CDR3 DNA sequence: TGTGCCTGGAGTGTCGGGTCCTCTGGGCTGTTTTTT.

With regard to this clonotype: At one of its ends the junction is not consistent with the germline gene, which may arise from a read error. The chain combines TRBV4-1 with TRBJ2-5; D uncertain. Germline assignment: CDR1 MGHRA and CDR2 YSYEKL. The CDR3 has 12 amino acids. CDR3 DNA sequence: TGCGCCAGCAGCCAACCCCAAGGGACCCAGTACTTC. Translated, it gives CASSQPQGTQYF.

This chain connects TRBV9 to TRBJ2-5; D call uncertain. V was pared by 1 base and J by 3 bases, with 7 bases between. This CDR3 has 13 amino acids. CDR1 SGDLS and CDR2 YYNGEE come from the germline V gene. The CDR3 sequence: CASSVNSKETQYF. In DNA form, the CDR3 reads TGTGCCAGCAGCGTAAACTCGAAAGAGACCCAGTACTTC.

This clonotype was observed at least ten times. The chain links TRBV6-1 to TRBJ1-5; unclear D gene. CDR1 and CDR2 (germline): MNHNS, SASEGT. The CDR3 extends over 13 amino acids. Trimming shortened V by 7 bases and J by 4 bases, and 11 bases separated the two germline ends. The CDR3 DNA sequence: TGTGCCAGCATCCCTATGGGAAATCAGCCCCAGCATTTT. Amino acid sequence: CASIPMGNQPQHF.

The J gene is TRBJ1-6, the V gene TRBV15; D remains unclear. Germline V gene sequence: CDR1 LNHNV, CDR2 YYDKDF (reference sequence). The germline V and J ends were trimmed by 3 bases and 10 bases, with 13 bases remaining between them. The CDR3 is 14 amino acids. CDR3 DNA: TGTGCCACCAGCAGCGTCAAGGGTTGGTCACCCCTCCACTTT. Its translation: CATSSVKGWSPLHF.

The chain has TRBV5-4 and TRBJ1-2; D is perhaps TRBD1 (6 bases). The CDR3 consists of 16 residues. Per the germline V gene, CDR1 is SGHNT and CDR2 is YYREEE (reference sequence). Trimming cost V 4 bases and J 9 bases, with 25 bases left between them. The CDR3 loop is CASSTWTGARRLSYTF. CDR3 coding DNA: TGTGCCAGCAGCACATGGACGGGGGCCCGCAGATTGAGCTACACCTTC.

In its sample, this clonotype was seen a few times. This chain uses TRBV5-1 with TRBJ1-5, with TRBD1 as a possible D gene (5 bases). Between the trimmed V and J ends, which lost 4 bases and 2 bases, there was a span of 16 bases. The CDR3 loop spans 16 amino acids. The V gene's germline CDR1 is SGHRS and CDR2 YFSETQ. CDR3 DNA sequence: TGCGCCAGCAGCCCCGGAGGGGTTGGGGGCAATCAGCCCCAGCATTTT. Translating it yields CASSPGGVGGNQPQHF.

V usage is TRBV6-5 and J usage is TRBJ1-2, with 10 bases lining up with TRBD1. Germline V CDR1 and CDR2: MNHEY, SVGAGI. There are 16 residues in the CDR3. V shed 4 bases and J 2 bases; nucleotides not matched to a gene: 7. CDR3 amino acids: CASSSARQGANYGYTF. The DNA for the CDR3 is TGTGCCAGCAGTTCGGCCCGACAGGGGGCAAACTATGGCTACACCTTC.

The sample holds many counts of this clonotype. This chain joins TRBV6-5 and TRBJ2-7; D uncertain. The CDR3 spans 15 residues. CDR1 MNHEY and CDR2 SVGAGI come from the germline V gene. V was pared by 1 base and J by 0 bases, with 10 bases between. The CDR3 spells CASSYLSKSSYEQYF. CDR3 DNA sequence: TGTGCCAGCAGTTACTTGTCGAAGAGCTCCTACGAGCAGTACTTC.

This clonotype was seen repeatedly, ten times or more. The chain couples TRBV28 to TRBJ1-2; 9 bases are a match to TRBD1. Germline V CDR1 and CDR2: MDHEN, SYDVKM. V lost 4 bases and J lost 5; bases outside the gene matches: 8. There are 15 residues in the CDR3. CDR3 coding DNA: TGTGCCAGCAGTTCAATCCGGGACAGGGTGTATGGCTACACCTTC. Amino acids: CASSSIRDRVYGYTF.

The chain has TRBV11-1 and TRBJ1-5; 7 bases line up with TRBD1. The trim removed 6 bases at V and 3 bases at J, leaving 11 bases unmatched. Germline CDR1 SGHAT, CDR2 FQDESV (reference sequence). CDR3 length: 16 amino acids. CDR3 residues: CASRRDLTGSNQPQHF. CDR3 bases: TGTGCCAGCAGAAGAGACCTGACAGGGTCCAATCAGCCCCAGCATTTT.

This chain uses TRBV6-1 with TRBJ2-2; the D is unclear. Deletions cut 0 bases from V and 4 bases from J, with 12 bases between. The CDR3 loop spans 16 amino acids. The V gene's germline CDR1 is MNHNS and CDR2 SASEGT. The CDR3 loop reads CASSEALGLLTGELFF. In nucleotides, the CDR3 is TGTGCCAGCAGTGAAGCTTTGGGTCTGCTCACCGGGGAGCTGTTTTTT.

This clonotype showed up many times. The V gene is TRBV12-3 or TRBV12-4, the J gene TRBJ2-7; 7 nucleotides match TRBD2. J was trimmed by 2 bases and V by 2 bases; bases with no gene match: 6. The CDR3 is 15 residues long. CDR3 DNA: TGTGCCAGCAGTTTAAGCGGGGTGAAAACCTACGAGCAGTACTTC. It is translated as CASSLSGVKTYEQYF.

The chain links TRBV6-1 to TRBJ2-7; TRBD1 might be the D (5 bases). Per germline, CDR1 MNHNS and CDR2 SASEGT. The CDR3 is 14 residues long. The V and J ends lost 1 base and 9 bases respectively, with 16 bases between them. CDR3 coding DNA: TGTGCCAGCAGTGAAGAGGGCGGTACAGGCTTGCAGTACTTC. This codes for CASSEEGGTGLQYF.

The J gene is TRBJ1-1, the V gene TRBV20-1; D may be TRBD1 (6 bases). The germline V and J ends were trimmed by 6 bases and 5 bases, with 19 bases remaining between them. From germline, CDR1 is DFQATT and CDR2 SNEGSKA (reference sequence). This CDR3 contains 14 residues. The CDR3 is CSAPDSGVVTEAFF. DNA for the CDR3: TGCAGTGCGCCGGACAGTGGTGTGGTGACTGAAGCTTTCTTT.

In this sample, this clonotype turned up a few times. The CDR3 coding sequence is TGTGCCAGCAGTTATCGGGGCCCAAGCTACGAGCAGTACTTC. Residues: CASSYRGPSYEQYF. This chain connects TRBV6-5 to TRBJ2-7; D may be TRBD1 or TRBD2 (5 bases each). This CDR3 contains 14 residues. The ends were cut back, 3 bases at V and 3 bases at J, with 12 bases in the middle. Germline CDR1 MNHEY, CDR2 SVGAGI.

In its sample, this clonotype was seen many times. This sequence may be a read error, since a much larger clone differs from it by one base. The chain uses TRBV12-3 or TRBV12-4 and TRBJ2-7, with D perhaps TRBD2 (5 bases). The CDR3 length is 13 residues. V lost 3 bases to trimming and J lost 2 bases, with 8 bases between them. CDR3: CASSLDWAYEQYF. The DNA of the CDR3 is TGTGCCAGCAGTTTGGACTGGGCCTACGAGCAGTACTTC.

In its sample, this clonotype was seen many times. The rearrangement uses TRBV5-1 and TRBJ1-5; 7 bases agree with TRBD1. The CDR3 is 15 residues long. The J segment lost 5 bases and the V segment lost 0 bases, leaving 5 bases of the junction unmatched. Germline assignment: CDR1 SGHRS and CDR2 YFSETQ. CDR3 region: CASSLANQGDQPQHF. CDR3 DNA sequence: TGCGCCAGCAGCTTGGCCAATCAGGGGGATCAGCCCCAGCATTTT.

In this sample, this clonotype turned up many times. J is TRBJ2-2 and V is TRBV28, with 10 bases fitting TRBD2. Germline V gene data show CDR1 as MDHEN and CDR2 as SYDVKM. The CDR3 extends over 21 amino acids. V lost 1 base to trimming and J lost 2 bases; unmatched junction nucleotides: 16. The DNA for the CDR3 is TGTGCCAGCAGTTTATCATTTCGTGGGACTAGCGAAGGAATCAACACCGGGGAGCTGTTTTTT. This sequence encodes CASSLSFRGTSEGINTGELFF.

This clonotype has only a few counts. This chain joins TRBV15 and TRBJ2-5; 7 bases are shared with TRBD2. The V segment lost 0 bases and the J segment 0 bases; nucleotides outside the gene matches: 4. The CDR3 runs 16 residues. CDR1 LNHNV and CDR2 YYDKDF come from the germline V gene (reference sequence). The CDR3 sequence: CATSREWGGNQETQYF. DNA of the CDR3: TGTGCCACCAGCAGAGAATGGGGAGGGAACCAAGAGACCCAGTACTTC.

This clonotype was counted ten times or more. The chain has TRBV20-1 and TRBJ1-5, with 12 bases matching TRBD1. CDR1 is DFQATT, CDR2 SNEGSKA, per germline (reference sequence). The CDR3 has 17 residues. J was trimmed by 7 bases and V by 0 bases; bases with no gene match: 10. CDR3 DNA sequence: TGCAGTGCTAGAGATCATGGGACAGGGGGCGCGTGGCAGCCCCAGCATTTT. Its protein product is CSARDHGTGGAWQPQHF.

The chain joins TRBV9 to TRBJ1-5; a possible D gene is TRBD1 (6 bases). V lost 1 base and J 4 bases, leaving 15 bases between the germline ends. The CDR3 runs 16 residues. Germline V gene sequence: CDR1 SGDLS, CDR2 YYNGEE. In DNA, the CDR3 is TGTGCCAGCAGCGTAACCCCGGGGGGCAATAATCAGCCCCAGCATTTT. Translated: CASSVTPGGNNQPQHF.

This clonotype was found a few times. The gene calls are TRBV6-1 and TRBJ1-2; D gene uncertain. Germline V gene sequence: CDR1 MNHNS, CDR2 SASEGT. Trimming took off 8 bases at V and 3 bases at J, with 16 bases between the two ends. The CDR3 sequence is 14 residues long. This CDR3 is CASFPGTTHYGYTF. CDR3 coding DNA: TGTGCCAGCTTCCCGGGTACCACACACTATGGCTACACCTTC.

This clonotype was seen ten or more times. This chain links TRBV9 with TRBJ2-7; D may be TRBD2 (7 bases). This CDR3 region has 14 residues. Trimming stripped 3 bases from V and 3 bases from J, with 13 bases between. Germline values: CDR1 SGDLS, CDR2 YYNGEE. Here the CDR3 DNA reads TGTGCCAGCAGCGCTCAAGGGGGGGGCTACGAGCAGTACTTC. Its translation: CASSAQGGGYEQYF.

The sample holds many counts of this clonotype. The chain employs TRBV7-9 and TRBJ2-5; TRBD1 agrees at 7 bases. The CDR3 length is 14 residues. Germline V CDR1 and CDR2: SEHNR, FQNEAQ (reference sequence). The V and J ends lost 5 bases and 1 base, in that order; junction bases with no gene match: 4. The CDR3 protein is CASSGQVSQETQYF. In nucleotides, the CDR3 is TGTGCCAGCAGCGGACAGGTGTCCCAAGAGACCCAGTACTTC. The full variable domain, completed using reference TRBV7-9 and TRBJ2-5, is DTGVSQNPRHKITKRGQNVTFRCDPISEHNRLYWYRQTLGQGPEFLTYFQNEAQLEKSRLLSDRFSAERPKGSFSTLEIQRTEQGDSAMYLCASSGQVSQETQYFGPGTRLLVL.